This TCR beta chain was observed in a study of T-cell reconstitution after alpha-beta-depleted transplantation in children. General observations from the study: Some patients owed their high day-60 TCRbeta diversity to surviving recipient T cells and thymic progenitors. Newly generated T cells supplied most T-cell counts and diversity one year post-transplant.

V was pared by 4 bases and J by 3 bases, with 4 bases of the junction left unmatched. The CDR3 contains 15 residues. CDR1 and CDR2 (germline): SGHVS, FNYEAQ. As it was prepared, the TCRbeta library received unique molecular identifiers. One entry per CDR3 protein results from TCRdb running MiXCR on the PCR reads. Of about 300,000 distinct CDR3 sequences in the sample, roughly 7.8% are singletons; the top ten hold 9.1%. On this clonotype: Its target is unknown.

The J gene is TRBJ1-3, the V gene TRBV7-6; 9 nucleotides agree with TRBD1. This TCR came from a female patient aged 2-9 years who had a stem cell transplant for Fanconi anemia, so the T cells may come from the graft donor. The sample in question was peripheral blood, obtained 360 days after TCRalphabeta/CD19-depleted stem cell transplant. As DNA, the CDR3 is TGTGCCAGCAGCTCACAGGGGGCTGGTGGAAACACCATATATTTT. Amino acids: CASSSQGAGGNTIYF. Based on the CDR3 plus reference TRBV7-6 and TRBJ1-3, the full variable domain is GAGVSQSPRYKVTKRGQDVALRCDPISGHVSLYWYRQALGQGPEFLTYFNYEAQQDKSGLPNDRFSAERPEGSISTLTIQRTEQRDSAMYRCASSSQGAGGNTIYFGEGSWLTVV.